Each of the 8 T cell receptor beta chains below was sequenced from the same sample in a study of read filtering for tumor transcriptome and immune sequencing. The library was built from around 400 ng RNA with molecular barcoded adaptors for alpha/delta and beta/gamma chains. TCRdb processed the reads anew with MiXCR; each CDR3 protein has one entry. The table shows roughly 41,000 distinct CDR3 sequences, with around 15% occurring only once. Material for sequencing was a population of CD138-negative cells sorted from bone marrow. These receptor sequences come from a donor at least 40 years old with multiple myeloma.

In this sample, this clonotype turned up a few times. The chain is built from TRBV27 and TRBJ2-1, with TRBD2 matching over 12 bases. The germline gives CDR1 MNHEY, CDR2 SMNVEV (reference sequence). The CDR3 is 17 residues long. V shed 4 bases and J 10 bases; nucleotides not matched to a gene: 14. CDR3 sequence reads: CASSSPRVLAGGDEQFF. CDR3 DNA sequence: TGTGCCAGCAGTTCCCCTAGAGTACTAGCGGGAGGAGACGAGCAGTTCTTC.

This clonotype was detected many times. This CDR3 is CASSPGRADTQYF. CDR3 nucleotides: TGTGCCAGCAGCCCCGGGAGGGCAGATACGCAGTATTTT. The chain links TRBV3-1 to TRBJ2-3; 8 nucleotides line up with TRBD2. The CDR3 extends over 13 amino acids. V lost 4 bases, J lost 4 bases, and 1 base stayed unmatched. CDR1 and CDR2 (germline): LGHDT, YNNKEL (reference sequence).

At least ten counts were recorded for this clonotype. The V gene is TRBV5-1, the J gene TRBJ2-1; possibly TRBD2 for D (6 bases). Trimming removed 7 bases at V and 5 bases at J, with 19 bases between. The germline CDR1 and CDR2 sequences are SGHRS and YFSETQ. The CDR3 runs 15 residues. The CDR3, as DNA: TGCGCCAGCCGGAACCGGGACCTAGCGCACAATGAGCAGTTCTTC. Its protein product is CASRNRDLAHNEQFF.

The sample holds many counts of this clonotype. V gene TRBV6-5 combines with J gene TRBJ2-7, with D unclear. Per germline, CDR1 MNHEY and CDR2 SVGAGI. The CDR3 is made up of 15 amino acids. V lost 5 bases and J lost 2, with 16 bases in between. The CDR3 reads CASSPASSATYEQYF. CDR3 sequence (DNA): TGTGCCAGCAGTCCTGCGTCCAGCGCGACCTACGAGCAGTACTTC.

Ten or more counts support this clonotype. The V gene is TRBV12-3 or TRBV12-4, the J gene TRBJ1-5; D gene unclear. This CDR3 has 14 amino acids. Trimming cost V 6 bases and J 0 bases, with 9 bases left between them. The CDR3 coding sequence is TGTGCCAGCAGCCCCACCCATAGCAATCAGCCCCAGCATTTT. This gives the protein CASSPTHSNQPQHF.

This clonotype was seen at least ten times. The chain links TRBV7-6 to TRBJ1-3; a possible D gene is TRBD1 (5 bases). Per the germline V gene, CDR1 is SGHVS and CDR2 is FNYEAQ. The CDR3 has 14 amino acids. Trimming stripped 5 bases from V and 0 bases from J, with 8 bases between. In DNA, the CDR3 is TGTGCCAGCAGCCGACAGTTCTCTGGAAACACCATATATTTT. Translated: CASSRQFSGNTIYF.

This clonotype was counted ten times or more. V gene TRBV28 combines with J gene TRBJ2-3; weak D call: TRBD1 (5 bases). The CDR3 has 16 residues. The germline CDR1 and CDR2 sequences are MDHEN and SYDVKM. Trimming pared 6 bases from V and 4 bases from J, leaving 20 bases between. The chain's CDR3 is CASRLSIGDLADTQYF. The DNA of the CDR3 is TGTGCCAGCAGACTAAGTATAGGGGATTTGGCAGATACGCAGTATTTT.

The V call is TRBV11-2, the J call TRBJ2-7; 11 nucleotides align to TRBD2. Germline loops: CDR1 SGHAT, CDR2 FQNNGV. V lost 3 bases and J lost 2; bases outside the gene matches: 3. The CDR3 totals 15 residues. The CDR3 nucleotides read TGTGCCAGCAGCTTGGGACTAGCGGTCACCTACGAGCAGTACTTC. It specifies CASSLGLAVTYEQYF.